The clone carrying this TCR beta chain was observed a single time. This CDR3 is 17 amino acids long. J lost 4 bases, V lost 4 bases, and 13 bases had no gene match. Per the germline V gene, CDR1 is MNHNS and CDR2 is SASEGT. The data belong to a study of blood T cell repertoires in COVID-19. Generated by immunoSEQ multiplex PCR, the TCRdb table keeps only in-frame clones and is missing some. The sample contains about 330,000 clones, roughly 87% of which appear only once. Source material: peripheral blood. The chain couples TRBV6-1 to TRBJ1-2; 9 positions match TRBD1. The clonotype was recovered from a man aged 30-40 years with COVID-19, enrolled during active disease. DNA for the CDR3: TGTGCCAGCAGTGCCACAGGGGGCGCAGACTTACTCTATGGCTACACCTTC. Translating gives CASSATGGADLLYGYTF.